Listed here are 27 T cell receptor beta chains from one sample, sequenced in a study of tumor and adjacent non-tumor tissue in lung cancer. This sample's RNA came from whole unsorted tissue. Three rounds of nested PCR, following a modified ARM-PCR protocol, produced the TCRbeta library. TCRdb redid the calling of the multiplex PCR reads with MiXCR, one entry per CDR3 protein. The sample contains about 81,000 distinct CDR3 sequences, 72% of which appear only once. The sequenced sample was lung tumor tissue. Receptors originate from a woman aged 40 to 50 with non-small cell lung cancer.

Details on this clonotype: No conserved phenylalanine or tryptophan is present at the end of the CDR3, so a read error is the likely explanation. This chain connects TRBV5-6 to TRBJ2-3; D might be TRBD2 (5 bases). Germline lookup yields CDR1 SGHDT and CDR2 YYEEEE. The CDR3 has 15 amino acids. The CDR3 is CVSILVRRHTDTQYS. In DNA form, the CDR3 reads TGTGTCAGCATCTTAGTAAGGAGGCACACAGATACGCAGTATTCT.

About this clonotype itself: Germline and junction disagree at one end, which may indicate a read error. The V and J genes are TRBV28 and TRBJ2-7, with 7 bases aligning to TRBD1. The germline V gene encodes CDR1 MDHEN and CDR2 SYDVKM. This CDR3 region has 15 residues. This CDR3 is CTSSLIADRVYEQYF. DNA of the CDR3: TGTACCAGCAGTCTGATCGCTGACAGGGTCTACGAGCAGTACTTC.

In DNA form, the CDR3 reads TGTGCCAGCAGTATGCAACAGATCATATATTTT. This gives the protein CASSMQQIIYF. The chain uses TRBV28 and TRBJ1-3; no definite D call. The CDR3 contains 11 residues. Germline assignment: CDR1 MDHEN and CDR2 SYDVKM. Trimming pared 5 bases from V and 12 bases from J, leaving 11 bases between.

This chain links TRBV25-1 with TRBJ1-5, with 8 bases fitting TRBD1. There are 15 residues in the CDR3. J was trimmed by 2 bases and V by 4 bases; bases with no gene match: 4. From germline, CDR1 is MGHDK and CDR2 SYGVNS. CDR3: CASSGEGQGNQPQHF. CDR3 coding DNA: TGTGCCAGCAGTGGGGAGGGACAGGGCAATCAGCCCCAGCATTTT. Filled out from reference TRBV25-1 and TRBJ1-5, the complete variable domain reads EADIYQTPRYLVIGTGKKITLECSQTMGHDKMYWYQQDPGMELHLIHYSYGVNSTEKGDLSSESTVSRIRTEHFPLTLESARPSHTSQYLCASSGEGQGNQPQHFGDGTRLSIL.

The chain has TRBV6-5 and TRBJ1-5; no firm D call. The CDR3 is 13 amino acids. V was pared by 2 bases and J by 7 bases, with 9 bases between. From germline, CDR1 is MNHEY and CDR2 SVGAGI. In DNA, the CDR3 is TGTGCCAGCAGTTACATGGAGGGCCAGCCCCAGCATTTT. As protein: CASSYMEGQPQHF.

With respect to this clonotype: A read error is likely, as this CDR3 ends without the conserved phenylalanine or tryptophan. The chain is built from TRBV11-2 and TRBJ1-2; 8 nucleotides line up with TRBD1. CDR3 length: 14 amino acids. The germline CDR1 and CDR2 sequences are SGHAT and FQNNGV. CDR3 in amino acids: CVSSLPQGAYSYTI. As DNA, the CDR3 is TGTGTCAGCAGCTTGCCTCAGGGGGCCTATAGCTACACCATC.

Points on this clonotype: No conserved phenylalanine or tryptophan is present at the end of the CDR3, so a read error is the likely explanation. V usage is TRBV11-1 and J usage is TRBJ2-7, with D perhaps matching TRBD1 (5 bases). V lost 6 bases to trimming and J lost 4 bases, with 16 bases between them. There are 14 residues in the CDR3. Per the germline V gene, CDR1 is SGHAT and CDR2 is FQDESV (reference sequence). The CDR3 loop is CASSVQGRVYEQYL. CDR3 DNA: TGTGCCAGCAGTGTGCAGGGCAGAGTGTACGAGCAGTACCTC.

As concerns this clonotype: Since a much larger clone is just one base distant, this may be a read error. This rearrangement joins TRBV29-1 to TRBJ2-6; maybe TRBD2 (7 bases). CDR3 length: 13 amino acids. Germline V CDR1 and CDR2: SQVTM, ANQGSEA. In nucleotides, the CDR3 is TGCAGGGCGGGGGCGCCGGGGGCCAACGTCCTGACTTTC. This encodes CRAGAPGANVLTF.

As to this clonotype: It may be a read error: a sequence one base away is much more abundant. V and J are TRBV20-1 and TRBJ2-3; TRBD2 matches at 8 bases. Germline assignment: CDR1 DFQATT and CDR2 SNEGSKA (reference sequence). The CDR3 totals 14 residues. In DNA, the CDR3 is TGCAGTGTTATTAGCGGGACGGGTGCAGATAGGCAGTATTTT. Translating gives CSVISGTGADRQYF.

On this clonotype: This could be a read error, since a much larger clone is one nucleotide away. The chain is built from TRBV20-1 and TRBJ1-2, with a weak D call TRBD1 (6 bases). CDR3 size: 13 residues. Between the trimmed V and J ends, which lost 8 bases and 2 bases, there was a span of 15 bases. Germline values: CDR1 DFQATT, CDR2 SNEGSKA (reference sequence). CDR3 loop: CSSEHRANYGYTF. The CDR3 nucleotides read TGCAGTTCCGAACACAGGGCCAACTATGGCTACACCTTC.

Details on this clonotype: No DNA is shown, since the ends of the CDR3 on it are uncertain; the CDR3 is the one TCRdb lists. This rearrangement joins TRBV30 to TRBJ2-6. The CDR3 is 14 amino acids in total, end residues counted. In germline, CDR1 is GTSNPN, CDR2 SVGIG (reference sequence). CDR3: CAWSWGAGANVMTF.

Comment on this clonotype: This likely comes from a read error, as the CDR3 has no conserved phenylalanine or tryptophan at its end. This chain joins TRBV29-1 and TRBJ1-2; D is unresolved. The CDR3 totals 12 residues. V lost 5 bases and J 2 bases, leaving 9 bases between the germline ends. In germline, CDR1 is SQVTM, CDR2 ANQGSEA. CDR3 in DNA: TGCAGCGTTATATTGTTAAACTATGGCTACACCTCC. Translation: CSVILLNYGYTS.

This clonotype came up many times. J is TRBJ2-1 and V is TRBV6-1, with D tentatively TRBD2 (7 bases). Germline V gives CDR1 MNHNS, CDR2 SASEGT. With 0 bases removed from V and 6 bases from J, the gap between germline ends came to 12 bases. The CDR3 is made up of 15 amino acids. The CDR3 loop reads CASSEAGGRVNEQFF. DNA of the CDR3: TGTGCCAGCAGTGAAGCGGGGGGGCGGGTCAATGAGCAGTTCTTC.

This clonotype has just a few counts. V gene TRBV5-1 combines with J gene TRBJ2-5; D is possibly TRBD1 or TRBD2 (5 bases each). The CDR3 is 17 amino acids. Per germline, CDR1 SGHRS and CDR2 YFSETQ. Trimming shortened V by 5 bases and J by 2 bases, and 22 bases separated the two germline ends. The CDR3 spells CASSQYPGRTLQETQYF. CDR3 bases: TGCGCCAGCAGTCAATATCCGGGACGTACACTTCAAGAGACCCAGTACTTC.

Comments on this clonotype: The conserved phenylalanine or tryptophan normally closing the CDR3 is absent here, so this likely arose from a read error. The CDR3 region has the DNA TGCAGCGTTGGAAGTAGCAGCCAGGAGCAGTACTTG. Its translation is CSVGSSSQEQYL. The rearrangement links TRBV29-1 to TRBJ2-7; D is ambiguous. The CDR3 is 12 amino acids. In germline, CDR1 is SQVTM, CDR2 ANQGSEA. Trimming shortened V by 4 bases and J by 7 bases, and 14 bases separated the two germline ends.

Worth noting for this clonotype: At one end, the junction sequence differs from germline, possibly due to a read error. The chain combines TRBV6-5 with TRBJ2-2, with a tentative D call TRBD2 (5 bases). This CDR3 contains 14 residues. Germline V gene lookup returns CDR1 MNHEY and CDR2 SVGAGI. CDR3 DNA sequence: TGTGCCAGCAGCCGTGAGGGCGCCATCGGGGAGCTGTTATTT. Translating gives CASSREGAIGELLF.

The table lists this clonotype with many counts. The CDR3 DNA sequence: TGCAGCGTTGAAGCGTCCTTGATGGAGACCCAGTACTTC. Translating it yields CSVEASLMETQYF. V gene TRBV29-1 combines with J gene TRBJ2-5; D unclear. Between the trimmed V and J ends, which lost 1 base and 5 bases, there was a span of 11 bases. Germline V gene data show CDR1 as SQVTM and CDR2 as ANQGSEA. The CDR3 consists of 13 residues.

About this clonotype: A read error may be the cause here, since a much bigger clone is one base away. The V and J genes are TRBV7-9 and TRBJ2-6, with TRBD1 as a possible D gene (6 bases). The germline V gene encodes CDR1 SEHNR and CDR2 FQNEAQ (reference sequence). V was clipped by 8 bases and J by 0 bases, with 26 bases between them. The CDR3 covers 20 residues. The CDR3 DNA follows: TGTGCCAGCTGTCGATATCTCGGGACAAGCCAACGCTCTGGGGCCAACGTCCTGACTTTC. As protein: CASCRYLGTSQRSGANVLTF. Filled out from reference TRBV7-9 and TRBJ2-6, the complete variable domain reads DTGVSQNPRHKITKRGQNVTFRCDPISEHNRLYWYRQTLGQGPEFLTYFQNEAQLEKSRLLSDRFSAERPKGSFSTLEIQRTEQGDSAMYLCASCRYLGTSQRSGANVLTFGAGSRLTVL.

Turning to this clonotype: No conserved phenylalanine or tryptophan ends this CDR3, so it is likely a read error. The DNA for the CDR3 is TGTGCCAGCAACCTCGCGACAAGGGGCAATCAGCCCCAGCATTAT. Encoded protein: CASNLATRGNQPQHY. This chain links TRBV6-1 with TRBJ1-5; D is ambiguous. The CDR3 consists of 15 residues. The V and J ends lost 7 bases and 2 bases respectively, with 15 bases between them. The germline V gene has CDR1 MNHNS and CDR2 SASEGT.

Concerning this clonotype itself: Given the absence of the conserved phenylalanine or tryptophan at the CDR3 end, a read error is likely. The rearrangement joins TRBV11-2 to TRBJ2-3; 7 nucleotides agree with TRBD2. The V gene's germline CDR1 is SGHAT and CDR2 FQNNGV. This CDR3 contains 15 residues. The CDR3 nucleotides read TGTGTCAACAGCTCACTAGCGTGGGGGACAGATACGCAGTATTAT. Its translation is CVNSSLAWGTDTQYY.

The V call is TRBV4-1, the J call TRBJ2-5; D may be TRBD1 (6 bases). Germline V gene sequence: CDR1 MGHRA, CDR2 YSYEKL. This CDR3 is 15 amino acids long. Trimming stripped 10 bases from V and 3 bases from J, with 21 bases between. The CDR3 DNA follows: TGCGCCAACATCCAAGGGTTGGGGACAAAAGAGACCCAGTACTTC. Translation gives CANIQGLGTKETQYF.

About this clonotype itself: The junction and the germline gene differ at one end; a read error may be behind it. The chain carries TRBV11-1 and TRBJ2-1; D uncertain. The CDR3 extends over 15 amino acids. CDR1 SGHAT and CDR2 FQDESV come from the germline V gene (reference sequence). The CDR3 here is CASSLWAEDYNEQFF. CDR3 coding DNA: TGTGCCAGCAGCTTATGGGCGGAAGATTACAATGAGCAGTTCTTT.

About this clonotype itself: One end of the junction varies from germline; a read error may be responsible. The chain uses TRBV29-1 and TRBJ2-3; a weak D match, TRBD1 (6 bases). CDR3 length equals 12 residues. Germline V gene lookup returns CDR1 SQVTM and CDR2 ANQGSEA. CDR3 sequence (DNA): TGCGGCGTCAGGGGAAGCACAGATACGCGGTATTTT. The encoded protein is CGVRGSTDTRYF.

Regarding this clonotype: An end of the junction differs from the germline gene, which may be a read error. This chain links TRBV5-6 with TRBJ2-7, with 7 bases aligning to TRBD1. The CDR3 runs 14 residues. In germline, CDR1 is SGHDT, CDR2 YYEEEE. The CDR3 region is CTSAVQGFSCEQYF. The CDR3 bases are TGTACCAGCGCGGTACAGGGGTTCTCCTGCGAGCAGTACTTC.

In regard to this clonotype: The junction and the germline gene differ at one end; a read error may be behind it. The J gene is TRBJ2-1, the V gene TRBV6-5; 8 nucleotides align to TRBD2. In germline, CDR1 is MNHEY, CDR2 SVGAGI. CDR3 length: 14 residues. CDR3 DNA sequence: TGTGTCAGGAGACCCTGGACTAGCCACAATGTGCAGTTCTTC. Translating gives CVRRPWTSHNVQFF.

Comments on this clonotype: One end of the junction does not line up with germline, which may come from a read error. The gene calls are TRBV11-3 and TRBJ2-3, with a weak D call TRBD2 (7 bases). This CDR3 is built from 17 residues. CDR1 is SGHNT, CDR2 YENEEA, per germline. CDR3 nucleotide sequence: TGCGCCAGGAGCTCAAGCCTTCTAGCGGAGGGGGGAGATACGCAGTATTTT. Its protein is CARSSSLLAEGGDTQYF.

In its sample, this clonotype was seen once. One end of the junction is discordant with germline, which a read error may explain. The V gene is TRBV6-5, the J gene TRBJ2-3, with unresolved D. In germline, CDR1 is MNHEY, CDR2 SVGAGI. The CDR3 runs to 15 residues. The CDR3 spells CATRLVPSDTATQYF. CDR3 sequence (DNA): TGTGCAACCCGTTTAGTGCCTTCTGACACAGCTACGCAGTATTTT.